One and the same sample provided the 5 T cell receptor beta chains below, sequenced in a study of Ad26.COV2.S vaccination and SARS-CoV-2 variants. TCRdb's table, derived via immunoSEQ multiplex PCR, lists solely in-frame clones and lacks some. Of over 110,000 clones listed, roughly 89% are singletons. Sequenced material: peripheral blood, taken after recovery from COVID-19. The receptors shown here come from a human donor who had recovered from COVID-19.

In DNA form, the CDR3 reads TGTGCCAGCACCTACTCGCGGGAACCCTACGAGCAGTACTTC. Translation gives CASTYSREPYEQYF. The chain combines TRBV6-2 or TRBV6-3 with TRBJ2-7, with D perhaps matching TRBD2 (6 bases). This CDR3 has 14 residues. Germline lookup yields CDR1 MNHEY and CDR2 SVGEGT. V was shortened by 7 bases and J by 2 bases, with 15 bases between the two germline ends.

For this clone: The same CDR3 can be traced to other DNA sequences in this sample. The chain carries TRBV27 and TRBJ2-1, with D hard to call. The length of the CDR3 is 11 residues. CDR1 is MNHEY and CDR2 is SMNVEV in the germline V gene (reference sequence). With 1 base removed from V and 5 bases from J, the gap between germline ends came to 0 bases. The CDR3 bases are TGTGCCAGCAGTTTATACAATGAGCAGTTCTTC. Encoded protein: CASSLYNEQFF.

The chain is built from TRBV9 and TRBJ2-2; D is unresolved. Germline V gene sequence: CDR1 SGDLS, CDR2 YYNGEE. This CDR3 region has 12 residues. V lost 4 bases and J lost 1, with 2 bases in between. CDR3 region: CASSQNTGELFF. The CDR3 DNA reads as TGTGCCAGCAGCCAGAACACCGGGGAGCTGTTTTTT.

The V gene is TRBV10-3, the J gene TRBJ2-7; D is uncertain. The CDR3 runs 11 residues. Trimming removed 11 bases at V and 5 bases at J, with 13 bases between. CDR1 and CDR2 from the germline V gene are ENHRY and SYGVKD. CDR3 nucleotides: TGTGCCGTTTCCCTTCGGGACGAGCAGTACTTC. This translates into CAVSLRDEQYF.

The chain joins TRBV2 to TRBJ2-7; D may be TRBD1 (5 bases). There are 13 residues in the CDR3. V lost 4 bases to trimming and J lost 2 bases, with 9 bases between them. In germline, CDR1 is SNHLY, CDR2 FYNNEI. CDR3 in DNA: TGTGCCAGCAGTGTCAGGGTAACCTACGAGCAGTACTTC. It codes for CASSVRVTYEQYF.